Below are 4 T cell receptor beta chains sequenced from a single sample in a study of T cell changes during pregnancy in multiple sclerosis. The data were produced by immunoSEQ multiplex PCR, yet TCRdb's version contains in-frame clones alone and is incomplete. In the table there are 60,000 to 75,000 clones, under 95% of which are singletons. The source material was peripheral blood, sampled in the third trimester of pregnancy. These receptors originate from a female donor with multiple sclerosis, enrolled in a pregnancy study.

This clone showed up just a few times. J is TRBJ1-6 and V is TRBV27; 10 bases line up with TRBD1. The CDR3 spans 13 residues. The V segment lost 5 bases and the J segment 8 bases; nucleotides outside the gene matches: 0. Germline CDR1 is MNHEY and CDR2 is SMNVEV (reference sequence). CDR3 sequence (DNA): TGTGCCAGCAGTGGGACAGGGGATTCACCCCTCCACTTT. Translation gives CASSGTGDSPLHF.

Comments on this clone: The sample holds other DNA sequences that translate to the same CDR3. V gene TRBV30 combines with J gene TRBJ1-5; TRBD1 aligns across 9 bases. The CDR3 has 13 residues. The ends lost 3 bases at V and 5 bases at J; junction bases unmatched: 2. Germline V gives CDR1 GTSNPN, CDR2 SVGIG (reference sequence). This CDR3 reads CAWSRQGDQPQHF. The CDR3 coding sequence is TGTGCCTGGAGCCGACAGGGGGATCAGCCCCAGCATTTT.

The chain employs TRBV18 and TRBJ2-7; 7 nucleotides align to TRBD1. The CDR3 runs to 15 residues. Trimming removed 0 bases from V and 5 bases from J; junction bases left unmatched: 7. Germline CDR1 KGHSH, CDR2 LQKENI. The CDR3, as DNA: TGTGCCAGCTCACCACCCGACAGGGCTGTAAACGAGCAGTACTTC. Translation: CASSPPDRAVNEQYF. The whole variable domain, remainder taken from reference TRBV18 and TRBJ2-7, is NAGVMQNPRHLVRRRGQEARLRCSPMKGHSHVYWYRQLPEEGLKFMVYLQKENIIDESGMPKERFSAEFPKEGPSILRIQQVVRGDSAAYFCASSPPDRAVNEQYFGPGTRLTVT.

The chain has TRBV9 and TRBJ2-5; 8 bases map to TRBD2. The CDR3 contains 15 residues. Trimming took 3 bases from V and 5 from J; bases not matched to a gene: 9. Germline CDR1 and CDR2: SGDLS and YYNGEE. The CDR3: CASSARTSWGETQYF. CDR3 nucleotides: TGTGCCAGCAGCGCTCGGACTAGCTGGGGGGAGACCCAGTACTTC.